This TCR beta chain came from a study of a mutant IDH1 vaccine in newly diagnosed glioma. Study background: Vaccine dosing followed radiotherapy by 4-6 weeks, or accompanied temozolomide cycles. The treated group averaged 40.4 years old and was about 60% male, about 40% female.

In the case of this clone: Its antigen is unknown. The conserved final phenylalanine or tryptophan is absent from the CDR3, which likely points to a read error. No DNA is shown, since the ends of the CDR3 on it are uncertain; the CDR3 is the one TCRdb lists.

Documented time point: week 5, during vaccination. Mutant IDH1 20-mer peptide, at 300 ug, made up each vaccine dose, with topical imiquimod. Method: immunoSEQ multiplex PCR; TCRdb's copy keeps in-frame clones and lacks some. The data show about 40,000 clones, just over 90% seen once. The length of the CDR3 is 12 amino acids, counting both ends. From germline, CDR1 is SGHTA and CDR2 FQGNSA. Sequencing used PBMCs, obtained from a glioma patient whose treatment included an IDH1 peptide vaccine. The chain links TRBV7-2 to TRBJ1-2; TRBD1 is the table's D call, not checked against the DNA. The sequence came from a man between 45 and 60 years old with glioma. CDR3: CASTPKGGQPKL.